A single sample gave rise to the 3 T cell receptor beta chains below, sequenced in a study of T cell responses to AZD1222 COVID-19 vaccine. Assay: immunoSEQ multiplex PCR; the TCRdb copy retains only in-frame clones and omits some. Of some 150,000 clones listed, about 91% are singletons. This sample comprised peripheral blood, obtained on day 0 of AZD1222 vaccination. The receptors originated from an adult in good health.

This chain connects TRBV7-2 to TRBJ2-7; the D gene is possibly TRBD1 (6 bases). This CDR3 has 14 residues. In germline, CDR1 is SGHTA, CDR2 FQGNSA. Trimming left V 6 bases short and J 2 bases short, with 14 bases between. CDR3 coding DNA: TGTGCCAGCAGTCCCTTTGGGGGCCCCTACGAGCAGTACTTC. It yields the protein CASSPFGGPYEQYF. Full variable domain (remainder filled in from reference TRBV7-2 and TRBJ2-7): GAGVSQSPSNKVTEKGKDVELRCDPISGHTALYWYRQSLGQGLEFLIYFQGNSAPDKSGLPSDRFSAERTGGSVSTLTIQRTQQEDSAVYLCASSPFGGPYEQYFGPGTRLTVT.

This clone has only one observation. The chain links TRBV3-1 (or the pseudogene TRBV3-2) to TRBJ2-5; 13 bases are shared with TRBD2. In germline, CDR1 is LGHDT, CDR2 YNNKEL (reference sequence). This CDR3 has 18 amino acids. Unmatched junction bases numbered 5, after V lost 1 base and J lost 0 bases. This CDR3 is CASSQGLAGGLHQETQYF. DNA for the CDR3: TGTGCCAGCAGCCAAGGACTAGCGGGGGGCCTTCACCAAGAGACCCAGTACTTC.

The chain has TRBV30 and TRBJ1-3; unclear D gene. V lost 5 bases and J 6 bases, leaving 17 bases between the germline ends. The germline V gene has CDR1 GTSNPN and CDR2 SVGIG (reference sequence). The CDR3 is made up of 14 amino acids. The DNA for the CDR3 is TGTGCCTGGTCTCTCGCCCGGGCCGAAAACACCATATATTTT. This encodes CAWSLARAENTIYF.